Below are 2 T cell receptor beta chains sequenced from a single sample in a study of control samples from healthy donors and cancer patients. Profiled with immunoSEQ multiplex PCR; TCRdb holds only in-frame clones, not every one. This table has roughly 150,000 clones, roughly 88% appearing once. The specimen was blood. These receptors were obtained from a man younger than 35 in good health.

This chain joins TRBV24-1 and TRBJ1-5; 9 bases align to TRBD1. V shed 4 bases and J 4 bases; nucleotides not matched to a gene: 7. Germline-derived CDR1 and CDR2 are KGHDR and SFDVKD. This CDR3 has 16 amino acids. The CDR3 spells CATSETTGTGNQPQHF. The CDR3 DNA follows: TGTGCCACCAGTGAGACCACCGGGACAGGGAATCAGCCCCAGCATTTT.

The gene calls are TRBV5-1 and TRBJ2-2; 7 bases line up with TRBD1. Unmatched junction bases numbered 7, after V lost 4 bases and J lost 7 bases. The germline CDR1 and CDR2 sequences are SGHRS and YFSETQ. The CDR3 has 14 amino acids. The DNA of the CDR3 is TGCGCCAGCAGCCGGGACAGTTCAATCGGGGAGCTGTTTTTT. Translation: CASSRDSSIGELFF.